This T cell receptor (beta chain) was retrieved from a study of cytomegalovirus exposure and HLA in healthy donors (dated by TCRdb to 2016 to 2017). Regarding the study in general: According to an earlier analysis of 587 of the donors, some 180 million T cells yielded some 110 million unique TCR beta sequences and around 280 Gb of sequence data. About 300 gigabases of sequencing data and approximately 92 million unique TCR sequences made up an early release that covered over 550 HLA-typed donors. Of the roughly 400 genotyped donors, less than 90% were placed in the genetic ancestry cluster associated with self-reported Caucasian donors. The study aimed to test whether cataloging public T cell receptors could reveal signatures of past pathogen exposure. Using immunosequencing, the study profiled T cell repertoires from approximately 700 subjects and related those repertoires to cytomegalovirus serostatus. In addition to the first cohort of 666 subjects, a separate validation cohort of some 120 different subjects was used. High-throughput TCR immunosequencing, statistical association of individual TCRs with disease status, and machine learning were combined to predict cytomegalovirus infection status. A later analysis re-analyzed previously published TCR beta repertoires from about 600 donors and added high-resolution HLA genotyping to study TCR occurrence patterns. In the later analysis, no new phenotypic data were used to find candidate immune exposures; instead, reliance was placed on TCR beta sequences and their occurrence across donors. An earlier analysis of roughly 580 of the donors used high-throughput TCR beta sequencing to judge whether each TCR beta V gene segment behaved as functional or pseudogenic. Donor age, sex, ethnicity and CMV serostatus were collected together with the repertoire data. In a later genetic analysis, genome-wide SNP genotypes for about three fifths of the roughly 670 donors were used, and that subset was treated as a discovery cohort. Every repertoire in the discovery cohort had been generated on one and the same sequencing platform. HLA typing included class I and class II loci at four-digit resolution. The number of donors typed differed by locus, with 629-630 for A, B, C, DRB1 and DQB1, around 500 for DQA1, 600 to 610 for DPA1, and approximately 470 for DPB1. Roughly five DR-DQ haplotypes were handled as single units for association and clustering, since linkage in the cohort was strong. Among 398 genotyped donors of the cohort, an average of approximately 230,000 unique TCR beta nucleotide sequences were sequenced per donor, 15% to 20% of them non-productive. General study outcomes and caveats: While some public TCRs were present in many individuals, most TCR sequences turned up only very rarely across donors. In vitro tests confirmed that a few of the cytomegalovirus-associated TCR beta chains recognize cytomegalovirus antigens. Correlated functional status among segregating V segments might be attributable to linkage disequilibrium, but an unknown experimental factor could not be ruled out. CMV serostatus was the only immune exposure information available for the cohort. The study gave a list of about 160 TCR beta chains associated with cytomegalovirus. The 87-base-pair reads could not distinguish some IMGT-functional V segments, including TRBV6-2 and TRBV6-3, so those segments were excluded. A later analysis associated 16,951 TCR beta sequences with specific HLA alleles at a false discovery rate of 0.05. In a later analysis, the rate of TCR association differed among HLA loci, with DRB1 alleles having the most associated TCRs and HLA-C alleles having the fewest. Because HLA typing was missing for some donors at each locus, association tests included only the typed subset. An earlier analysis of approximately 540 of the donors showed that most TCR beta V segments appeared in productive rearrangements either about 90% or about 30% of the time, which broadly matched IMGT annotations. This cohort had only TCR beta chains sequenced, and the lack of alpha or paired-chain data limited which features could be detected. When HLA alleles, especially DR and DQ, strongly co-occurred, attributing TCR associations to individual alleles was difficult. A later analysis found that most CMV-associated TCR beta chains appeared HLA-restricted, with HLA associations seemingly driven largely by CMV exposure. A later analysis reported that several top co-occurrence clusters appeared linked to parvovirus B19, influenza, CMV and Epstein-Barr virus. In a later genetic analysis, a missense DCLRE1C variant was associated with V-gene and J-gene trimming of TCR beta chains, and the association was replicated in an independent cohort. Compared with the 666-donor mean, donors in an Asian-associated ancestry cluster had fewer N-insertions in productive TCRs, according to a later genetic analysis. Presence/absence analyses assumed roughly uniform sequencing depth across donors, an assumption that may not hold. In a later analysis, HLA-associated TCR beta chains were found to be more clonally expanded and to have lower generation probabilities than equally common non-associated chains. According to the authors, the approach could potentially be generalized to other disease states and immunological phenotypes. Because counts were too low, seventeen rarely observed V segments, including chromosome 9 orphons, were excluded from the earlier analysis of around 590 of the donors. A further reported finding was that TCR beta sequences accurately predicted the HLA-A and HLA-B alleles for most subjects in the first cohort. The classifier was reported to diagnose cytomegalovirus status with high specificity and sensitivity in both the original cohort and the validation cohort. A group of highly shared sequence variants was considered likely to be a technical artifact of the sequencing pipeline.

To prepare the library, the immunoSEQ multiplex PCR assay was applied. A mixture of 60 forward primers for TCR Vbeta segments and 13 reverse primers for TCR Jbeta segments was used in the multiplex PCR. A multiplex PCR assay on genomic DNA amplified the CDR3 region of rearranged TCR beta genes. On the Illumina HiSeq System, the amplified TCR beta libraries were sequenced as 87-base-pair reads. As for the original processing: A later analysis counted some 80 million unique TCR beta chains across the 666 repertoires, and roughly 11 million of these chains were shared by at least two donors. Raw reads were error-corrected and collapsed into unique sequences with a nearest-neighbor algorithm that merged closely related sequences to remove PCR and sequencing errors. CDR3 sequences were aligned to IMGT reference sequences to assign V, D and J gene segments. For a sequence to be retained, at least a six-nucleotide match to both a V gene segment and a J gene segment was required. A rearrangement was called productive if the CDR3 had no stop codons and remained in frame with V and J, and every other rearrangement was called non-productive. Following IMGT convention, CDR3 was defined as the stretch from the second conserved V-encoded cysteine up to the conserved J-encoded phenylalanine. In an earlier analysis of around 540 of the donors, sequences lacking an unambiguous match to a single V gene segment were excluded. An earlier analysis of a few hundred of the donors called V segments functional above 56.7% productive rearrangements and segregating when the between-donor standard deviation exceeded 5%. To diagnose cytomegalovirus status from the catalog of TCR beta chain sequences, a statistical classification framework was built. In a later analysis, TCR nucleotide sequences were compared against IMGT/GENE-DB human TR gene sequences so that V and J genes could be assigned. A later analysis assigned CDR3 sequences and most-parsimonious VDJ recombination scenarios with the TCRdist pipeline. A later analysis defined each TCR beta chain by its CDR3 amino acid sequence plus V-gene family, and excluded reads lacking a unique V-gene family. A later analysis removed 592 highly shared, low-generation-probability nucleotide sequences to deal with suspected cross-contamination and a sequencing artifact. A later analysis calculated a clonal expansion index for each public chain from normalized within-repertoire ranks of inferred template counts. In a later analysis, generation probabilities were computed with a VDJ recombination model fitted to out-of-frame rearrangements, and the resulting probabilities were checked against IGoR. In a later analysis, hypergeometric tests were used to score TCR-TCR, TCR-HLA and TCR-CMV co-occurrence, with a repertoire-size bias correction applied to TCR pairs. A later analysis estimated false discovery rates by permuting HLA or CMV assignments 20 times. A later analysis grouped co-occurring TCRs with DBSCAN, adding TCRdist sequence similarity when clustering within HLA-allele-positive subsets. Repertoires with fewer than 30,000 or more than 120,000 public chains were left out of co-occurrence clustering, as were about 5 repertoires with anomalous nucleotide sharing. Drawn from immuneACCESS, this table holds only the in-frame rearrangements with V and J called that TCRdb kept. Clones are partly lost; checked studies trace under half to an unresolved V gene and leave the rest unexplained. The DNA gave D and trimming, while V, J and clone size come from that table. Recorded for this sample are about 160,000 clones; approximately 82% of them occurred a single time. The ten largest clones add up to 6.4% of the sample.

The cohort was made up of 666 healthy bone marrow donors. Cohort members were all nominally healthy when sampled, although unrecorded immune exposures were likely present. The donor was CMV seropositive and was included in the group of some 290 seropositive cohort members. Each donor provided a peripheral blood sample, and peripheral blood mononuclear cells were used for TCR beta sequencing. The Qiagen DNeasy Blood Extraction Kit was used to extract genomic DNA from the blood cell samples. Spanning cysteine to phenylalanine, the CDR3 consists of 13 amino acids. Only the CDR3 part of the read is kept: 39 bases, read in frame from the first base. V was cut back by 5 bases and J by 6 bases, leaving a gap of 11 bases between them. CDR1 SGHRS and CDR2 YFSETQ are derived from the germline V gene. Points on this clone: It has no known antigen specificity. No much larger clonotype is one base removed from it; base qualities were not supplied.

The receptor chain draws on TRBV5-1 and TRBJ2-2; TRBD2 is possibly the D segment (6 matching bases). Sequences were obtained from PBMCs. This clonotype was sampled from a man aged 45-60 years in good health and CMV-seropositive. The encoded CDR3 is CASRGGDAGELFF. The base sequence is TGCGCCAGCAGGGGGGGTGATGCCGGGGAGCTGTTTTTT.